This T cell receptor (beta chain) appears in the sequencing data of a study of T cell repertoires in cytomegalovirus infection. Findings of the study overall: Frequencies of public TCR beta families were cumulated, and this identified carriers of CMV plus the relevant HLA. HLA-C-restricted, CMV-specific TCR beta clonotypes were dominant ex vivo.

To note about this clonotype: The antigen remains unidentified.

Each CDR3 protein gets one entry after TCRdb re-called the reads with MiXCR. The data hold roughly 130,000 distinct CDR3 sequences, with 20% to 30% observed a single time. This sequence originates from a human donor in good health (CMV status not recorded). Some clones in this sample may be carry-over from other donors' samples. The sample was PBMCs, sequenced either directly or after in vitro stimulation (not recorded which).

This CDR3 is CASSGYSSYEQYF. DNA of the CDR3: TGTGCCAGCTCCGGGTATAGCTCCTACGAGCAGTACTTC. V and J are TRBV18 and TRBJ2-7; D is unclear. Trimming took off 6 bases at V and 0 bases at J, with 9 bases between the two ends. Germline V CDR1 and CDR2: KGHSH, LQKENI. The CDR3 is 13 residues long.